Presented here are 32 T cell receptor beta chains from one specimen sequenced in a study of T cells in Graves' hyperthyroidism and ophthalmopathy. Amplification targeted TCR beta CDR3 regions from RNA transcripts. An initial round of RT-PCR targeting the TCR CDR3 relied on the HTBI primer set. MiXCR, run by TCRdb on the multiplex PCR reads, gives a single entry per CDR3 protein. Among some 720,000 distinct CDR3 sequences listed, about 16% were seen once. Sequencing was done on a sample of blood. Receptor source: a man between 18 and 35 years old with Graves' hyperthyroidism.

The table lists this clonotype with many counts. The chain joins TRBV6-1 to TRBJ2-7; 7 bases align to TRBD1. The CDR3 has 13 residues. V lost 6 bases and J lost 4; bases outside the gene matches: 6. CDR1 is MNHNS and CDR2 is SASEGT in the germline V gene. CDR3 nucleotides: TGTGCCAGCAGGAGGGGGCTTCGTTACGAGCAGTACTTC. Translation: CASRRGLRYEQYF.

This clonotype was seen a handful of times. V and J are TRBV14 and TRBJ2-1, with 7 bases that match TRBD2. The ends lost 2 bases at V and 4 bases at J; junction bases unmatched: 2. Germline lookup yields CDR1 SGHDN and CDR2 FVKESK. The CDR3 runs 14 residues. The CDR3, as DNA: TGTGCCAGCAGCCAAACTAGCGTTTACAATGAGCAGTTCTTC. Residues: CASSQTSVYNEQFF.

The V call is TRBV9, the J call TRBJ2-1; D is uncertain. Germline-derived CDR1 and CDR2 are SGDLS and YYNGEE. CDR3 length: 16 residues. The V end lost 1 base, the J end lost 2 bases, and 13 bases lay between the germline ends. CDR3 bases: TGTGCCAGCAGCGTAAGGGCAGGTCGGACCTACAATGAGCAGTTCTTC. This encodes CASSVRAGRTYNEQFF.

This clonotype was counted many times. This CDR3 reads CASSPNTGTGSYEQYF. Written as DNA, the CDR3 is TGTGCCAGCAGCCCTAATACCGGGACTGGCTCCTACGAGCAGTACTTC. This chain joins TRBV7-6 and TRBJ2-7, with a weak D call TRBD2 (6 bases). Trimming left V 5 bases short and J 0 bases short, with 17 bases between. The germline V gene encodes CDR1 SGHVS and CDR2 FNYEAQ. The CDR3 is made up of 16 amino acids.

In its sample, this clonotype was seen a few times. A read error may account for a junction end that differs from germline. CDR3 nucleotides: TGTGCCGGCAGCGTAGCTGCTACTAACTACGAGCAGTACTTC. Amino acid sequence: CAGSVAATNYEQYF. The J gene is TRBJ2-7, the V gene TRBV9; D unclear. The CDR3 loop spans 14 amino acids. Germline CDR1 SGDLS, CDR2 YYNGEE.

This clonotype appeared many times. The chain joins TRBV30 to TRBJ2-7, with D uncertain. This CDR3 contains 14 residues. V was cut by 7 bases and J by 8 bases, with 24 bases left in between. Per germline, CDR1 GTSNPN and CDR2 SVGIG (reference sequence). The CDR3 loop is CASTSPGPVGKQYF. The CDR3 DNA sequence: TGTGCCTCGACATCCCCCGGGCCCGTAGGGAAGCAGTACTTC.

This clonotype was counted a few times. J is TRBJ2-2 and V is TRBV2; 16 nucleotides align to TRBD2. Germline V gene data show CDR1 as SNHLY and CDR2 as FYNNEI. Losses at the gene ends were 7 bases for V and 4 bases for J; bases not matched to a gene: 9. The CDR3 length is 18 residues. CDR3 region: CASTPGLAGGSTTGELFF. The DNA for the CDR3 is TGTGCCAGCACCCCGGGACTAGCGGGAGGGTCAACCACCGGGGAGCTGTTTTTT.

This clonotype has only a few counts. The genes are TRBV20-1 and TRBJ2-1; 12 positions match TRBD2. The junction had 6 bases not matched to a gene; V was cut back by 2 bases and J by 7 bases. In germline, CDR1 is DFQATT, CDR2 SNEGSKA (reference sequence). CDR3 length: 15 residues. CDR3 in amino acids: CSARKRLAGANEQFF. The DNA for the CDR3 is TGCAGTGCTAGAAAGCGACTAGCGGGAGCAAATGAGCAGTTCTTC.

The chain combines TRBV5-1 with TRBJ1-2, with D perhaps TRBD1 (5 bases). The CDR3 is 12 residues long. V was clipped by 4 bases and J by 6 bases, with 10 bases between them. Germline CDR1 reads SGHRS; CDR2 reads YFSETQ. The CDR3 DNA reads TGCGCCAGCAGCGTCGACAGTAATGGCTACACCTTC. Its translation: CASSVDSNGYTF.

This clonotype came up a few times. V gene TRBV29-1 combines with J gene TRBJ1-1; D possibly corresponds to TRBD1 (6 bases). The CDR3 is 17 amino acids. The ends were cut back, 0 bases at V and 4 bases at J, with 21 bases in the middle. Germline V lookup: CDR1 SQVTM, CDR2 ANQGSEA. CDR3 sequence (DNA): TGCAGCGTTGAAGATCTTAACGGGGGGCAATGGGGCACTGAAGCTTTCTTT. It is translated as CSVEDLNGGQWGTEAFF.

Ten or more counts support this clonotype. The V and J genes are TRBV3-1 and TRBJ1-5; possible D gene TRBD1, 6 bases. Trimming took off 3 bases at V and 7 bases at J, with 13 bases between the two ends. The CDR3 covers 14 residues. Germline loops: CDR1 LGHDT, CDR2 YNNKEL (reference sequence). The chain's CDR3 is CASSQGGRGQPQHF. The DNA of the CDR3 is TGTGCCAGCAGCCAGGGGGGGCGGGGGCAGCCCCAGCATTTT.

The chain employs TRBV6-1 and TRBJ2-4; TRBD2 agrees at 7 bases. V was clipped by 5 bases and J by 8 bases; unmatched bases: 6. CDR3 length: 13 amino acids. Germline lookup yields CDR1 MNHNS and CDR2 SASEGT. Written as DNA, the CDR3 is TGTGCCAGCAGTCCCGGGGGGACGGACATTCAGTACTTC. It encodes CASSPGGTDIQYF.

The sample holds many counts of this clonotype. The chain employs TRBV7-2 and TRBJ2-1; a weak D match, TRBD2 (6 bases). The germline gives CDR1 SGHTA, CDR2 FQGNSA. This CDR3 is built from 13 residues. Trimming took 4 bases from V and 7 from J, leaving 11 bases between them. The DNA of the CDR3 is TGTGCCAGCAGCTCGGGACTTCCTAATGAGCAGTTCTTC. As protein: CASSSGLPNEQFF.

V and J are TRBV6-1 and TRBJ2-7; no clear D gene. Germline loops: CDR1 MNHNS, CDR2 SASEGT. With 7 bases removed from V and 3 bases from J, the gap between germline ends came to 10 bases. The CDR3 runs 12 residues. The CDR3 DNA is TGTGCCAGCATGAACAGATTCTACGAGCAGTACTTC. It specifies CASMNRFYEQYF.

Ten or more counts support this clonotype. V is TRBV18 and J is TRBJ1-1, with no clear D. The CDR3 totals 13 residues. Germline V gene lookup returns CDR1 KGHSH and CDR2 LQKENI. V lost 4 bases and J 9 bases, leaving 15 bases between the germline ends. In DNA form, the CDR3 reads TGTGCCAGCTCACGGGGTCGACATGAGAAAGCTTTCTTT. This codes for CASSRGRHEKAFF.

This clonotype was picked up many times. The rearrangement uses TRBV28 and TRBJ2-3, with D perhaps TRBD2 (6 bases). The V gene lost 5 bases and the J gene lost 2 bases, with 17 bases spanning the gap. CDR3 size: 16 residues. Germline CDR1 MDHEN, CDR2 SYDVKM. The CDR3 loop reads CASSIVPGLTTDTQYF. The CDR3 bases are TGTGCCAGCAGTATCGTCCCGGGACTGACCACAGATACGCAGTATTTT.

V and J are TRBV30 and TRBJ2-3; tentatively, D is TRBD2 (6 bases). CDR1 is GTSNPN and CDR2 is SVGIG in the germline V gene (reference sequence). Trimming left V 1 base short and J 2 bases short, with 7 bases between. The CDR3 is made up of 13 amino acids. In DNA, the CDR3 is TGTGCCTGGAGTGGACTAGTCACAGATACGCAGTATTTT. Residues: CAWSGLVTDTQYF.

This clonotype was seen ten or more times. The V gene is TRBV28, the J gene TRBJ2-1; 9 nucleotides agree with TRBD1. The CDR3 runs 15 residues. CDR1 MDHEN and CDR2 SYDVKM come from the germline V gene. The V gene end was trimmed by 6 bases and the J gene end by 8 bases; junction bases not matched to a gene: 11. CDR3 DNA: TGTGCCAGCAGGACGGGACAGGGAACCGCGTATGAGCAGTTCTTC. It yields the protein CASRTGQGTAYEQFF.

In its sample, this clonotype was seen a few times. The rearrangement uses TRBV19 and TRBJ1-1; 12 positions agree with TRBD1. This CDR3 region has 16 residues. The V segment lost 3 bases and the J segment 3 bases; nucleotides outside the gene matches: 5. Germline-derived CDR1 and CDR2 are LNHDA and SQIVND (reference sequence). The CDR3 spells CASSIPGQGAYTEAFF. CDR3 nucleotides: TGTGCCAGTAGTATTCCGGGACAGGGGGCCTACACTGAAGCTTTCTTT.

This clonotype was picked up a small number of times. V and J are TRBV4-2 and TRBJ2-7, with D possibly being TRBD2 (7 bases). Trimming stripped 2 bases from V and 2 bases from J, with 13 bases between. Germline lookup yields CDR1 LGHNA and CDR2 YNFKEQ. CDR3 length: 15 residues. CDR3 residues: CASSQTEGGTYEQYF. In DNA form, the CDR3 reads TGTGCCAGCAGCCAAACAGAGGGGGGGACCTACGAGCAGTACTTC.

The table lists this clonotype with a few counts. The chain's CDR3 is CASSFGTGGNTGELFF. The CDR3 DNA follows: TGTGCCAGCAGCTTTGGGACAGGGGGTAACACCGGGGAGCTGTTTTTT. The chain combines TRBV11-2 with TRBJ2-2; 11 bases line up with TRBD1. CDR3 length equals 16 residues. Germline V CDR1 and CDR2: SGHAT, FQNNGV. V shed 3 bases, J shed 2 bases, and the junction held 2 bases outside the gene matches.

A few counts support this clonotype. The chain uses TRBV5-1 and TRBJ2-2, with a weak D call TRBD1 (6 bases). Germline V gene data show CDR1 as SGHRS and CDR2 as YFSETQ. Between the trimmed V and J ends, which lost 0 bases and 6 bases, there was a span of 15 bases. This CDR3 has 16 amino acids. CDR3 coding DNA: TGCGCCAGCAGCTTGGTGTCCAGGGGTGGAGCCGGGGAGCTGTTTTTT. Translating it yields CASSLVSRGGAGELFF.

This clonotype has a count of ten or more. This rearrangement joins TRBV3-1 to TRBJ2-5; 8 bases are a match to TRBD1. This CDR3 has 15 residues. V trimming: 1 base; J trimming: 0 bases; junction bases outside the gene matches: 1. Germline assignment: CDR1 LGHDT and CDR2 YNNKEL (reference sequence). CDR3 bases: TGTGCCAGCAGCCAAGGGGACAGGTACCAAGAGACCCAGTACTTC. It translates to CASSQGDRYQETQYF.

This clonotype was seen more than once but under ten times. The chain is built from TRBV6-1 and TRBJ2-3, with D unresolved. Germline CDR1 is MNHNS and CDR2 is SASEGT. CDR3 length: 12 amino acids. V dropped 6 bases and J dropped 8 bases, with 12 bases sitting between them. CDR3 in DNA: TGTGCCAGCAGAAGGAGCTCTGGTACGCAGTATTTT. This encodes CASRRSSGTQYF.

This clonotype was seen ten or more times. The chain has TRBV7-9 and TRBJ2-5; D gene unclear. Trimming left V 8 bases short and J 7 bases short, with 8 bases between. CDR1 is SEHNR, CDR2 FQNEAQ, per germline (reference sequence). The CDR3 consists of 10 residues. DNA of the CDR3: TGTGCCAGCCCATCCGGGACCCAGTACTTC. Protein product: CASPSGTQYF.

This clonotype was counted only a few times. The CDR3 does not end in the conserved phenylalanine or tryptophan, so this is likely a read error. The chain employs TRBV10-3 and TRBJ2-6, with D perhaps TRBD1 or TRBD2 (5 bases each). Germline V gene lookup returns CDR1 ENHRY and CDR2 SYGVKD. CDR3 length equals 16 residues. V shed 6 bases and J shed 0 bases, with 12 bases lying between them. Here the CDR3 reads CAIRRDVSSGANVLTS. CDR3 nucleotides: TGTGCCATCAGGAGGGACGTAAGCTCTGGGGCCAACGTCCTGACTTCC.

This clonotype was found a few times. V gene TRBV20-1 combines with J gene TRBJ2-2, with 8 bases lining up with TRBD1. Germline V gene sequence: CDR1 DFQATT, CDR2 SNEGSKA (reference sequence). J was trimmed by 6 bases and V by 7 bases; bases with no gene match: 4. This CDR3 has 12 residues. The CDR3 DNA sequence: TGCAGTGTCAGCAGGGGGCCCGGGGAGCTGTTTTTT. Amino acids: CSVSRGPGELFF.

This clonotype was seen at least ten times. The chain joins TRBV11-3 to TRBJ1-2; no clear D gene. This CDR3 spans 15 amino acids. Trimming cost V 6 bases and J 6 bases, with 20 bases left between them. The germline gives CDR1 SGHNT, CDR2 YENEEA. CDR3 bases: TGTGCCAGCAGTCCCCACGCCGCCCCTATCGATGGCTACACCTTC. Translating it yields CASSPHAAPIDGYTF.

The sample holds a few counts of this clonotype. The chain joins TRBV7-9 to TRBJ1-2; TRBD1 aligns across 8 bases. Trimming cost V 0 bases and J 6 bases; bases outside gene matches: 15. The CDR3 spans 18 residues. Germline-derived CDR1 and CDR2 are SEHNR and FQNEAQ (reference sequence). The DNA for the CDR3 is TGTGCCAGCAGCTTAGCGGTAGGGGCCTCAGGGGGCGAGGATGGCTACACCTTC. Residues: CASSLAVGASGGEDGYTF.

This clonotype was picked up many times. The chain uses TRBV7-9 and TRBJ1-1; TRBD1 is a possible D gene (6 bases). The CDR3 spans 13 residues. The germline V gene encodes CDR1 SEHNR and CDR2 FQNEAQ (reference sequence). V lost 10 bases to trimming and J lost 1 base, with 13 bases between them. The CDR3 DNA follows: TGTGCCACCCGAGGGACACAGAACACTGAAGCTTTCTTT. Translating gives CATRGTQNTEAFF.

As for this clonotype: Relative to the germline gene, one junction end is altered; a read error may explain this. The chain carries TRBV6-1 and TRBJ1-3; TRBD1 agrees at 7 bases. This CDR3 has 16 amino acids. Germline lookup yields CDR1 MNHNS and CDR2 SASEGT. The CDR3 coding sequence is TGTGCCATCAGTGATCAACCTCAGGGGGCTGGAAACACCATATATTTT. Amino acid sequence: CAISDQPQGAGNTIYF.

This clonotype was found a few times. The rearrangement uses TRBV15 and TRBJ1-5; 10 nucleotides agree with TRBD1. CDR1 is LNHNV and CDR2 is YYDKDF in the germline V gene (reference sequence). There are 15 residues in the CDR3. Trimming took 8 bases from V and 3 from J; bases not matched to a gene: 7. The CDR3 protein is CATPGTGATNQPQHF. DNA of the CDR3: TGTGCCACCCCCGGGACAGGGGCCACCAATCAGCCCCAGCATTTT.